This is a list of T cell receptor beta chains from one sample in a study of post-analysis software for immune sequencing data. TCRdb re-called the PCR reads with MiXCR, one entry per CDR3 protein. The data show hundreds of thousands of distinct CDR3 sequences, approximately 53% seen once. Sequenced: blood. These receptors all come from a girl aged 10 to 17 with multiple sclerosis. The CDR3 runs from the conserved cysteine through the conserved F or W. D genes are given only for firm matches. Clone size, where shown, is once, few, many, or a class for clones that have expanded.

V: TRBV11-2; D: -; J: TRBJ2-1; length: 13; size: few; CDR3: CASSLEAWREQFF; DNA: TGTGCCAGCAGCTTAGAAGCGTGGCGGGAGCAGTTCTTC
V: TRBV7-2; D: -; J: TRBJ2-7; length: 14; size: -; CDR3: CASSPLYPPYEQYF; DNA: TGTGCCAGCAGCCCCTTATACCCACCCTACGAGCAGTACTTC
V: TRBV29-1; D: -; J: TRBJ2-1; length: 12; size: -; CDR3: CSAFARPNEQFF; DNA: TGCAGCGCATTTGCCCGGCCCAATGAGCAGTTCTTC
V: TRBV5-1; D: -; J: TRBJ2-7; length: 13; size: -; CDR3: CASSRGAPHEQYF; DNA: TGCGCCAGCAGCCGGGGGGCCCCCCACGAGCAGTACTTC
V: TRBV5-1; D: -; J: TRBJ2-1; length: 11; size: -; CDR3: CASSSADEQFF; DNA: TGCGCCAGCAGCTCGGCGGATGAGCAGTTCTTC
V: TRBV6-5; D: -; J: TRBJ2-5; length: 15; size: few; CDR3: CASSYAGQNQETQYF; DNA: TGTGCCAGCAGTTACGCGGGACAGAACCAAGAGACCCAGTACTTC
V: TRBV20-1; D: -; J: TRBJ2-7; length: 14; size: few; CDR3: CSARVGRLSDEQYF; DNA: TGCAGTGCTAGAGTCGGCAGACTATCCGACGAGCAGTACTTC
V: TRBV7-9; D: -; J: TRBJ2-7; length: 13; size: -; CDR3: CASASAYSYEQYF; DNA: TGTGCCAGCGCTAGCGCCTACTCCTACGAGCAGTACTTC
V: TRBV5-1; D: TRBD1; J: TRBJ2-7; length: 14; size: -; CDR3: CASSGTGAIYEKYF; DNA: TGCGCCAGCAGCGGGACAGGGGCGATCTACGAGAAGTACTTC
V: TRBV29-1; D: TRBD1; J: TRBJ2-7; length: 15; size: -; CDR3: CSATSGTGLTYEQYF; DNA: TGCAGCGCCACCTCCGGGACAGGGTTAACCTACGAGCAGTACTTC
V: TRBV12-3/TRBV12-4; D: TRBD1; J: TRBJ1-2; length: 15; size: -; CDR3: CASSSWTGQNYGYTF; DNA: TGTGCCAGCAGTTCCTGGACAGGGCAAAACTATGGCTACACCTTC
V: TRBV7-9; D: -; J: TRBJ1-2; length: 14; size: -; CDR3: CASRRDTRNYGYTF; DNA: TGTGCCAGCAGACGGGACACCAGAAACTATGGCTACACCTTC
V: TRBV6-6; D: -; J: TRBJ2-3; length: 13; size: few; CDR3: CASSWTFTDTQYF; DNA: TGTGCCAGCAGTTGGACCTTCACAGATACGCAGTATTTT
V: TRBV7-3; D: TRBD1; J: TRBJ2-3; length: 15; size: few; CDR3: CASSSGQGYTDTQYF; DNA: TGTGCCAGCAGCTCGGGACAGGGGTACACAGATACGCAGTATTTT
V: TRBV6-2/TRBV6-3; D: TRBD2; J: TRBJ2-2; length: 15; size: few; CDR3: CASSLLAENTGELFF; DNA: TGTGCCAGCAGTCTCCTAGCGGAGAACACCGGGGAGCTGTTTTTT
V: TRBV15; D: -; J: TRBJ2-1; length: 12; size: -; CDR3: CATSSYRDEQFF; DNA: TGTGCCACCAGCAGTTACAGGGATGAGCAGTTCTTC
V: TRBV2; D: TRBD1; J: TRBJ2-7; length: 15; size: -; CDR3: CASSEAGTVTYEQYF; DNA: TGTGCCAGCAGTGAAGCTGGGACAGTGACCTACGAGCAGTACTTC
V: TRBV5-1; D: -; J: TRBJ2-5; length: 14; size: -; CDR3: CASSLEWGLETQYF; DNA: TGCGCCAGCAGCTTGGAGTGGGGGTTGGAGACCCAGTACTTC
V: TRBV27; D: -; J: TRBJ2-5; length: 12; size: few; CDR3: CASSAPGGTQYF; DNA: TGTGCCAGCAGTGCCCCCGGAGGGACCCAGTACTTC
V: TRBV5-1; D: -; J: TRBJ2-1; length: 15; size: -; CDR3: CASSLYGRRSDEQFF; DNA: TGCGCCAGCAGCCTTTACGGACGCCGTTCGGATGAGCAGTTCTTC
V: TRBV10-3; D: -; J: TRBJ2-7; length: 17; size: -; CDR3: CAISEGGTFSPRGEQYF; DNA: TGTGCCATCAGTGAGGGGGGGACATTCTCCCCTAGGGGCGAGCAGTACTTC
V: TRBV20-1; D: -; J: TRBJ2-7; length: 13; size: few; CDR3: CSARGVASYGQYF; DNA: TGCAGTGCTCGGGGAGTAGCGTCCTACGGGCAGTACTTC
V: TRBV20-1; D: -; J: TRBJ2-3; length: 15; size: -; CDR3: CSARSSNMQFDTQYF; DNA: TGCAGTGCTAGGTCTAGCAACATGCAGTTTGATACGCAGTATTTT
V: TRBV28; D: TRBD1; J: TRBJ2-7; length: 15; size: few; CDR3: CASSLRDRSSYEQYF; DNA: TGTGCCAGCAGTTTAAGGGACAGGAGCTCCTACGAGCAGTACTTC
V: TRBV20-1; D: TRBD2; J: TRBJ2-3; length: 15; size: -; CDR3: CSASSSSGNPDTQYF; DNA: TGCAGTGCTAGTAGTTCTAGCGGGAACCCGGATACGCAGTATTTT
V: TRBV12-3/TRBV12-4; D: -; J: TRBJ1-5; length: 15; size: -; CDR3: CASRPGQTTNQPQHF; DNA: TGTGCCAGCAGACCCGGACAGACCACGAATCAGCCCCAGCATTTT
V: TRBV28; D: -; J: TRBJ1-6; length: 13; size: -; CDR3: CASRYDLISPLHF; DNA: TGTGCCAGCAGATATGACCTTATTTCACCCCTCCACTTT
V: TRBV6-8; D: -; J: TRBJ1-3; length: 16; size: -; CDR3: CASSKIPDPSGNTIYF; DNA: TGTGCCAGCAGTAAGATTCCGGACCCCTCTGGAAACACCATATATTTT
V: TRBV7-8; D: TRBD2; J: TRBJ2-3; length: 14; size: -; CDR3: CASSQERGGDTQYF; DNA: TGTGCCAGCAGCCAGGAGCGGGGGGGAGATACGCAGTATTTT
V: TRBV20-1; D: TRBD1; J: TRBJ1-2; length: 15; size: -; CDR3: CSARAVDRGQDGYTF; DNA: TGCAGTGCTAGAGCTGTGGACAGGGGGCAGGATGGCTACACCTTC
V: TRBV10-3; D: TRBD1; J: TRBJ2-1; length: 18; size: -; CDR3: CAISALGQGVSSYNEQFF; DNA: TGTGCCATCAGTGCCCTAGGACAGGGGGTCTCCTCCTACAATGAGCAGTTCTTC
V: TRBV5-4; D: -; J: TRBJ1-4; length: 15; size: -; CDR3: CASSENNSPQEKLFF; DNA: TGTGCCAGCAGCGAGAACAACAGCCCTCAGGAAAAACTGTTTTTT
V: TRBV14; D: -; J: TRBJ2-7; length: 13; size: -; CDR3: CASSNLPAYEQYF; DNA: TGTGCCAGCAGCAACCTACCCGCCTACGAGCAGTACTTC
V: TRBV5-1; D: TRBD2; J: TRBJ2-3; length: 16; size: -; CDR3: CASSLSSSGSRDTQYF; DNA: TGCGCCAGCAGCTTGAGTAGTAGCGGGTCCAGAGATACGCAGTATTTT
V: TRBV20-1; D: -; J: TRBJ2-1; length: 14; size: -; CDR3: CSAQTGAPYNEQFF; DNA: TGCAGTGCCCAGACCGGGGCACCCTACAATGAGCAGTTCTTC
V: TRBV12-3/TRBV12-4; D: -; J: TRBJ1-2; length: 13; size: -; CDR3: CASGLTGNYGYTF; DNA: TGTGCCAGCGGGCTCACAGGGAACTATGGCTACACCTTC
V: TRBV27; D: -; J: TRBJ1-2; length: 17; size: -; CDR3: CASSFSQTGLMSYGYTF; DNA: TGTGCCAGCAGTTTCTCCCAGACCGGATTGATGAGCTATGGCTACACCTTC
V: TRBV4-1; D: -; J: TRBJ1-2; length: 15; size: -; CDR3: CASSQENRASYGYTF; DNA: TGCGCCAGCAGCCAAGAAAACAGGGCTTCCTATGGCTACACCTTC
V: TRBV27; D: -; J: TRBJ2-7; length: 14; size: -; CDR3: CASSLGNLGNEQYF; DNA: TGTGCCAGCAGTTTAGGCAACCTCGGGAACGAGCAGTACTTC
V: TRBV6-1; D: TRBD1; J: TRBJ1-2; length: 16; size: few; CDR3: CASSESLGQGGYGYTF; DNA: TGTGCCAGCAGTGAATCCCTCGGACAGGGCGGCTATGGCTACACCTTC
V: TRBV29-1; D: TRBD1; J: TRBJ2-5; length: 14; size: few; CDR3: CSVAGQGSPETQYF; DNA: TGCAGCGTTGCGGGACAGGGGTCTCCAGAGACCCAGTACTTC
V: TRBV10-2; D: -; J: TRBJ2-5; length: 13; size: few; CDR3: CASSEPARETQYF; DNA: TGCGCCAGCAGTGAGCCGGCAAGGGAGACCCAGTACTTC
V: TRBV20-1; D: TRBD2; J: TRBJ2-7; length: 16; size: many; CDR3: CSAKTRGGSRDYEQYF; DNA: TGCAGTGCTAAGACCCGCGGGGGAAGTAGGGACTACGAGCAGTACTTC
V: TRBV7-9; D: TRBD1; J: TRBJ2-3; length: 15; size: -; CDR3: CASSSQGSGTDTQYF; DNA: TGTGCCAGCAGCTCACAGGGGTCTGGCACAGATACGCAGTATTTT
V: TRBV9; D: TRBD1; J: TRBJ1-2; length: 14; size: -; CDR3: CASSAGQDLYGYTF; DNA: TGTGCCAGCAGCGCCGGACAGGACCTCTATGGCTACACCTTC
V: TRBV20-1; D: TRBD2; J: TRBJ2-5; length: 14; size: -; CDR3: CSATSGRHQETQYF; DNA: TGCAGTGCTACTAGCGGGCGCCACCAAGAGACCCAGTACTTC
V: TRBV10-3; D: TRBD1; J: TRBJ2-7; length: 18; size: few; CDR3: CAISGDRDRAKTFYEQYF; DNA: TGTGCCATCAGTGGGGACCGGGACAGGGCCAAAACCTTCTACGAGCAGTACTTC
V: TRBV2; D: -; J: TRBJ1-4; length: 14; size: -; CDR3: CASIRPPYNEKLFF; DNA: TGTGCCAGCATAAGACCCCCATATAATGAAAAACTGTTTTTT
V: TRBV29-1; D: -; J: TRBJ2-4; length: 13; size: -; CDR3: CGVEEDIKNIQYF; DNA: TGCGGCGTTGAGGAAGACATCAAAAACATTCAGTACTTC
V: TRBV7-3; D: TRBD1; J: TRBJ1-2; length: 15; size: -; CDR3: CASSLDRGSFDGYTF; DNA: TGTGCCAGCAGCTTGGACAGGGGTAGCTTTGATGGCTACACCTTC
V: TRBV6-5; D: -; J: TRBJ2-5; length: 13; size: -; CDR3: CASSGDRQETQYF; DNA: TGTGCCAGCAGTGGGGACCGACAAGAGACCCAGTACTTC
V: TRBV12-3/TRBV12-4; D: -; J: TRBJ2-3; length: 12; size: -; CDR3: CASSLHADTQYF; DNA: TGTGCCAGCAGCCTTCACGCAGATACGCAATATTTT
V: TRBV15; D: -; J: TRBJ1-1; length: 16; size: -; CDR3: CATSRDTYREGTEAFF; DNA: TGTGCCACCAGCAGGGACACTTACAGGGAGGGCACTGAAGCTTTCTTT
V: TRBV29-1; D: -; J: TRBJ1-1; length: 14; size: -; CDR3: CSVGGLVTNTEAFF; DNA: TGCAGCGTTGGGGGATTAGTTACGAACACTGAAGCTTTCTTT